This T cell receptor (beta chain) was profiled in a study of blood T cell repertoires in COVID-19. The assay was immunoSEQ multiplex PCR, and TCRdb's table has in-frame clones only and misses some. Here the sample spans more than 90,000 clones, 75% to 90% being singletons. CDR1 and CDR2 (germline): GTSNPN, SVGIG (reference sequence). V dropped 2 bases and J dropped 5; count of bases not matched to a gene: 2. CDR3 size: 14 residues. This TCR was sampled from a man aged 80 or over with acute or convalescent COVID-19. Sequenced input: peripheral blood. The V call is TRBV30, the J call TRBJ1-3, with 11 bases fitting TRBD1. Written as DNA, the CDR3 is TGTGCCTGGAGTCGGGACAGGGGGAGAAACACCATATATTTT. Its protein product is CAWSRDRGRNTIYF.